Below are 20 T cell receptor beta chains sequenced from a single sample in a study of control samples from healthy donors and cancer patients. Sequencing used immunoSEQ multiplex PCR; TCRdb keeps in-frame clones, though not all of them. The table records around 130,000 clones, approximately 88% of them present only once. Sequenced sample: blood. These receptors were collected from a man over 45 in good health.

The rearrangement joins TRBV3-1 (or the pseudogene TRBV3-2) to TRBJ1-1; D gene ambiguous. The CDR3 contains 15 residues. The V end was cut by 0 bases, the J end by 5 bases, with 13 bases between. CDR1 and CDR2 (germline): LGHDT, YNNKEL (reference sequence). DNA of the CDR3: TGTGCCAGCAGCCAAGAGAAGGTCCTGGGGACTGAAGCTTTCTTT. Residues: CASSQEKVLGTEAFF.

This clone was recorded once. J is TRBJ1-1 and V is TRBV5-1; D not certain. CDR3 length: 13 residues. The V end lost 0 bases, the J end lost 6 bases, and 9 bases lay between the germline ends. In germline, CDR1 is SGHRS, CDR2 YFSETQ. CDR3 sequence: CASSLEVGSEAFF. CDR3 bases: TGCGCCAGCAGCTTGGAAGTCGGCTCTGAAGCTTTCTTT.

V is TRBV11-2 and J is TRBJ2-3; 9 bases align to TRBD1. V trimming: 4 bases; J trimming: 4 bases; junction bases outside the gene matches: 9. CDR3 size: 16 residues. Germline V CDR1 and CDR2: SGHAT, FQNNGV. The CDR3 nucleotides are TGTGCCAGCAGCTCATTCACAGGGGGCGCCGCAGATACGCAGTATTTT. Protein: CASSSFTGGAADTQYF.

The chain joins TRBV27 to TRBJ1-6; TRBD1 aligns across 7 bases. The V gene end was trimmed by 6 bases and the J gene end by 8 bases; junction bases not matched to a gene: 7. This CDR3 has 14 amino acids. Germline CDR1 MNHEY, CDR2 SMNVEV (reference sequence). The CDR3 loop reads CASSRTGDHSPLHF. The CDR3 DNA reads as TGTGCCAGCAGCAGGACAGGAGATCATTCACCCCTCCACTTT.

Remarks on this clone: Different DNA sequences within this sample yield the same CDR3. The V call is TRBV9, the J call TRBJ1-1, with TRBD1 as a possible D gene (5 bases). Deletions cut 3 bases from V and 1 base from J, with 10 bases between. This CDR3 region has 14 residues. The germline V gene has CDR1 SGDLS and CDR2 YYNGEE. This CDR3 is CASSDRTGNTEAFF. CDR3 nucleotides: TGTGCCAGCAGCGACAGGACGGGGAACACTGAAGCTTTCTTT.

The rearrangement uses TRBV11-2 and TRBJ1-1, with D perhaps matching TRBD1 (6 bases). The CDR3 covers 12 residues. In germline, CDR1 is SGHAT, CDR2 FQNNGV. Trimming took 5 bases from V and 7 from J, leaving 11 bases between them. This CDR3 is CASSREGGEAFF. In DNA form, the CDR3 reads TGTGCCAGCAGCCGGGAAGGGGGTGAAGCTTTCTTT.

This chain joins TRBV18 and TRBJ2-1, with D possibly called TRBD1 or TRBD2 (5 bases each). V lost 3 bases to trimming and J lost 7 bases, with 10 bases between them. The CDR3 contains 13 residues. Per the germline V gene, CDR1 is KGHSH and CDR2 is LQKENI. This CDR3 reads CASSPRGENEQFF. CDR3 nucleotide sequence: TGTGCCAGCTCACCTAGAGGGGAAAATGAGCAGTTCTTC.

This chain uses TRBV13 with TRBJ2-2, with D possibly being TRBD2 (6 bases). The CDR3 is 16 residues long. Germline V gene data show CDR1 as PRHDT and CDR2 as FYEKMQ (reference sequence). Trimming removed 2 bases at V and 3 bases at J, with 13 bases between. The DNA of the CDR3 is TGTGCCAGCAGCTTATACAGACTAGGGGACACCGGGGAGCTGTTTTTT. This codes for CASSLYRLGDTGELFF.

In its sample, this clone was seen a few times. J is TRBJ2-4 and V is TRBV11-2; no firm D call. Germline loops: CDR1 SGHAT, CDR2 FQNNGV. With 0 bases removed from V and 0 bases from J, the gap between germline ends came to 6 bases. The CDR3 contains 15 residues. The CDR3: CASSLDRLAKNIQYF. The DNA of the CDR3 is TGTGCCAGCAGCTTAGACAGATTAGCCAAAAACATTCAGTACTTC.

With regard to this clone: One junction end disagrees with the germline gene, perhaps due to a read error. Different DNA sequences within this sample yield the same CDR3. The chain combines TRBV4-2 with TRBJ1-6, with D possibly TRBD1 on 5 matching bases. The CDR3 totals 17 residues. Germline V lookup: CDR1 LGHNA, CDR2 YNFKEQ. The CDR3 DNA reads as TGTGCCAGCAGTCAAGACCGGGGACCTTCGGCCCATTCACCCCTCCACTTT. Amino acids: CASSQDRGPSAHSPLHF.

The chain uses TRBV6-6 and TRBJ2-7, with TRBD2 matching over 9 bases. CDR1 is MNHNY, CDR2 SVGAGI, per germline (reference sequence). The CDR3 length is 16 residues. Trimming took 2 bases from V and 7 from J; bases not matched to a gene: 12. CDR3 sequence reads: CASSYGQRGVAWEQYF. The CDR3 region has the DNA TGTGCCAGCAGTTACGGCCAGCGGGGGGTCGCTTGGGAGCAGTACTTC.

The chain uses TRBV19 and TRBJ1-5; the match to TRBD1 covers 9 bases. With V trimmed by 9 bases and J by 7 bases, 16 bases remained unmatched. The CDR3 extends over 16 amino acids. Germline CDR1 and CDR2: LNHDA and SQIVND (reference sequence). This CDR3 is CASTLGGTGRAQPQHF. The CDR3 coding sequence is TGTGCCAGCACATTAGGGGGGACAGGGAGGGCCCAGCCCCAGCATTTT.

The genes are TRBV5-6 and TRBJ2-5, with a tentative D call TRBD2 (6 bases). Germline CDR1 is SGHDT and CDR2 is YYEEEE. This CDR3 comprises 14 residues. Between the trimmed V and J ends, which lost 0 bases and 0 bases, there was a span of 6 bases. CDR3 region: CASSLGGNQETQYF. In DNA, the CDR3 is TGTGCCAGCAGCTTGGGCGGGAACCAAGAGACCCAGTACTTC. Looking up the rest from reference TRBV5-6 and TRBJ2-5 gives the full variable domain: DAGVTQSPTHLIKTRGQQVTLRCSPKSGHDTVSWYQQALGQGPQFIFQYYEEEERQRGNFPDRFSGHQFPNYSSELNVNALLLGDSALYLCASSLGGNQETQYFGPGTRLLVL.

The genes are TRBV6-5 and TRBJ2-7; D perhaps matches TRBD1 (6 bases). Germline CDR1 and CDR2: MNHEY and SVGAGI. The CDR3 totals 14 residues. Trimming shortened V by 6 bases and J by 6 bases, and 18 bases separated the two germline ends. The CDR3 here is CASSPILRGGEQYF. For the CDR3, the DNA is TGTGCCAGCAGCCCGATTTTAAGAGGGGGCGAGCAGTACTTC.

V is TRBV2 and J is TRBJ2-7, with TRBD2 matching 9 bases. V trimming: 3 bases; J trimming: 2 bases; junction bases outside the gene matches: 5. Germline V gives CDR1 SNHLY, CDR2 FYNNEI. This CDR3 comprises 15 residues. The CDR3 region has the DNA TGTGCCAGCAGTGATGGGGCTAGCGGGACCTACGAGCAGTACTTC. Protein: CASSDGASGTYEQYF.

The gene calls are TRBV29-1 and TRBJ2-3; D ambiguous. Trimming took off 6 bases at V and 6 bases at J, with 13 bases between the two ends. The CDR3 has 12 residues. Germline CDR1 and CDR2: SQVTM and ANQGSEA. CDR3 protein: CSVRSDGDTQYF. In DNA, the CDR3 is TGCAGCGTGCGATCGGACGGGGATACGCAGTATTTT.

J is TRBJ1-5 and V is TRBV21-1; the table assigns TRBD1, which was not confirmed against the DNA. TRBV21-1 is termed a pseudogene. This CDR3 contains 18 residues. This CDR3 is CASSKVSGTGDLNQPQHF. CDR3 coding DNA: TGTGCCAGCAGCAAAGTTTCCGGGACAGGTGATCTCAATCAGCCCCAGCATTTT.

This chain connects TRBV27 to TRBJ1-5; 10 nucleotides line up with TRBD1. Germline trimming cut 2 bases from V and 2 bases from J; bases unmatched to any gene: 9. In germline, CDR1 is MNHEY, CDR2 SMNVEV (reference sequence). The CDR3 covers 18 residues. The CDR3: CASSLRGQGKIGNQPQHF. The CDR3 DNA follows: TGTGCCAGCAGTTTACGGGGACAGGGGAAAATTGGCAATCAGCCCCAGCATTTT.

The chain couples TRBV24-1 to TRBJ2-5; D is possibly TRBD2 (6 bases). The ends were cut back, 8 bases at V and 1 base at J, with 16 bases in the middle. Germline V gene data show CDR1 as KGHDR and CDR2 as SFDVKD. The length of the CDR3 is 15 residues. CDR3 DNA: TGTGCCACCACAGGGAGTAGCGGACCCCAAGAGACCCAGTACTTC. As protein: CATTGSSGPQETQYF.

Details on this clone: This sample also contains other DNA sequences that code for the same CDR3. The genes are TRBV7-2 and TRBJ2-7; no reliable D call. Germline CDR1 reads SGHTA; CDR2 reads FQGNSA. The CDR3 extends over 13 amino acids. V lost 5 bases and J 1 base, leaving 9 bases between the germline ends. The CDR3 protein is CASSLDPSYEQYF. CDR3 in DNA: TGTGCCAGCAGCCTTGACCCGTCCTACGAGCAGTACTTC.